These 5 T cell receptor beta chains came from one sample sequenced in a study of blood T cell repertoires in COVID-19 (dated by TCRdb to the early 2020s). The library was produced with the immunoSEQ multiplex PCR assay. What TCRdb holds here is the immuneACCESS table cut down to in-frame rearrangements. Part of the clones is not present; checked against another copy, under half of the missing clones reflect an unresolved V gene, and the others are unexplained. This sample is represented by 68,000 or so clones; roughly 84% of them were singletons. The ten largest clones take up 9.8% of the sample. Sequences were obtained from peripheral blood. These receptor sequences come from a woman between 50 and 59 years old with acute or convalescent COVID-19.

The V gene is TRBV15, the J gene TRBJ1-2; 10 bases line up with TRBD1. V shed 3 bases and J 8 bases; nucleotides not matched to a gene: 3. The CDR3 runs 13 residues. Germline V CDR1 and CDR2: LNHNV, YYDKDF (reference sequence). The CDR3 nucleotides are TGTGCCACCAGCAGGCCGACAGGGGGCGGCTACACCTTC. Its protein is CATSRPTGGGYTF.

The chain is built from TRBV7-9 and TRBJ2-2, with TRBD1 matching 7 bases. With 6 bases clipped from V and 6 bases from J, the junction kept 10 bases outside the gene matches. In germline, CDR1 is SEHNR, CDR2 FQNEAQ (reference sequence). CDR3 length equals 15 residues. The CDR3 sequence: CASRDGTALAGELFF. In nucleotides, the CDR3 is TGTGCCAGCAGGGACGGGACAGCTCTTGCCGGGGAGCTGTTTTTT.

V is TRBV6-5 and J is TRBJ2-7; 11 bases line up with TRBD2. CDR3 size: 16 residues. CDR1 is MNHEY and CDR2 is SVGAGI in the germline V gene. V was clipped by 4 bases and J by 6 bases; unmatched bases: 11. For the CDR3, the DNA is TGTGCCAGCAGTTCCCGGCTAGCGGGAGGACCGTCCGAGCAGTACTTC. It encodes CASSSRLAGGPSEQYF.

The genes are TRBV30 and TRBJ1-2; perhaps TRBD1 as D (5 bases). CDR3 length equals 14 residues. Germline V CDR1 and CDR2: GTSNPN, SVGIG (reference sequence). V gave up 6 bases and J gave up 5 bases, with 19 bases separating them. The CDR3 DNA reads TGTGCCTGCCCCCAGACAGTTTTTGAGTATGGCTACACCTTC. This gives the protein CACPQTVFEYGYTF.

J is TRBJ1-4 and V is TRBV19, with D possibly being TRBD1 (6 bases). The V gene's germline CDR1 is LNHDA and CDR2 SQIVND (reference sequence). The CDR3 is 16 amino acids. V dropped 5 bases and J dropped 0 bases, with 13 bases sitting between them. The CDR3 protein is CASSSGQTATNEKLFF. As DNA, the CDR3 is TGTGCCAGTAGTTCCGGACAGACTGCAACTAATGAAAAACTGTTTTTT. The full variable domain, completed using reference TRBV19 and TRBJ1-4, is DGGITQSPKYLFRKEGQNVTLSCEQNLNHDAMYWYRQDPGQGLRLIYYSQIVNDFQKGDIAEGYSVSREKKESFPLTVTSAQKNPTAFYLCASSSGQTATNEKLFFGSGTQLSVL.